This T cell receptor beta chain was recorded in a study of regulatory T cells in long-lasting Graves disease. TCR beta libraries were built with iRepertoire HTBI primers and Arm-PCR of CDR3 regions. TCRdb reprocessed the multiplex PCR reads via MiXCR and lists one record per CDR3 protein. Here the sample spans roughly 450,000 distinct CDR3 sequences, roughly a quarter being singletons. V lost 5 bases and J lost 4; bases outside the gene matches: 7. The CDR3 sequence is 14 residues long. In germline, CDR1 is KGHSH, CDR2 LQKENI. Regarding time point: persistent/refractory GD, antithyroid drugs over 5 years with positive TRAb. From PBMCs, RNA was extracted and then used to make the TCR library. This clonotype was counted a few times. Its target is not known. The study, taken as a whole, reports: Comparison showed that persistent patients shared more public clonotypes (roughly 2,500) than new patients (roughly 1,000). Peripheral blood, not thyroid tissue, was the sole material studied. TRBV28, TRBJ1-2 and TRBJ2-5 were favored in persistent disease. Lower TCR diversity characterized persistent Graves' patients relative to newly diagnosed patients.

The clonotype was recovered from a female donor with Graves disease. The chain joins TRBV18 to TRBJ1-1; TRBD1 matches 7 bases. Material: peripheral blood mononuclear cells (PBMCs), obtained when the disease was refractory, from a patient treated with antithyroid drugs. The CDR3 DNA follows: TGTGCCAGCTCATCGACGACAGGGAGCACTGAAGCTTTCTTT. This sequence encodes CASSSTTGSTEAFF.